These 2 T cell receptor beta chains were all obtained from the same sample, sequenced in a study of response to subunit inactivated influenza vaccine. TCRdb re-called the RT-PCR reads with MiXCR, one entry per CDR3 protein. The profile shows hundreds of thousands of distinct CDR3 sequences, approximately 7.6% of them singletons. The sequences come from PBMCs from blood, collected around 25 months after vaccination. The receptors were gathered from a man aged 45-69 years who received an inactivated influenza vaccine.

This clonotype was seen a handful of times. This chain joins TRBV3-1 and TRBJ2-1; D is tentatively TRBD1 or TRBD2 (5 bases each). V lost 4 bases to trimming and J lost 4 bases, with 14 bases between them. The germline CDR1 and CDR2 sequences are LGHDT and YNNKEL (reference sequence). There are 15 residues in the CDR3. Written as DNA, the CDR3 is TGTGCCAGCAGCCGGAGAGGGGCGACTTACAATGAGCAGTTCTTC. Amino acid sequence: CASSRRGATYNEQFF.

The chain carries TRBV6-5 and TRBJ2-7, with 9 bases that match TRBD2. This CDR3 spans 14 amino acids. Germline V gives CDR1 MNHEY, CDR2 SVGAGI. With 6 bases clipped from V and 4 bases from J, the junction kept 7 bases outside the gene matches. This CDR3 reads CASSYKRGAYEQYF. The DNA for the CDR3 is TGTGCCAGCAGCTACAAGCGGGGGGCTTACGAGCAGTACTTC.